The 10 T cell receptor beta chains listed next were all sequenced from one sample in a study of T-cell reconstitution after alpha-beta-depleted transplantation in children. A library of TCRbeta sequences, prepared with unique molecular identifiers, was generated. TCRdb used MiXCR to reprocess the PCR reads, holding one entry per CDR3 protein. The data show 600,000 to 700,000 distinct CDR3 sequences, 16% seen once. Sample: PBMCs from the stem cell graft donor, taken from the stem cell graft. The source is a human donor who donated a stem cell graft to a child with acute myeloid leukemia.

This clonotype was found a few times. This rearrangement joins TRBV27 to TRBJ2-6, with D possibly being TRBD1 or TRBD2 (5 bases each). Per germline, CDR1 MNHEY and CDR2 SMNVEV (reference sequence). The CDR3 contains 18 residues. Between the trimmed V and J ends, which lost 0 bases and 1 base, there was a span of 13 bases. CDR3 loop: CASSLSGVTPSGANVLTF. DNA of the CDR3: TGTGCCAGCAGTTTATCGGGGGTCACTCCGTCTGGGGCCAACGTCCTGACTTTC.

V and J are TRBV29-1 and TRBJ2-5; 7 bases are shared with TRBD1. Germline V gives CDR1 SQVTM, CDR2 ANQGSEA. V gave up 3 bases and J gave up 2 bases; unmatched junction bases: 6. The CDR3 is made up of 14 amino acids. CDR3 coding DNA: TGCAGCGTTGACAACAGGGGTCGGCAAGAGACCCAGTACTTC. Its translation is CSVDNRGRQETQYF. Combining the CDR3 with reference TRBV29-1 and TRBJ2-5 gives the whole variable domain SAVISQKPSRDICQRGTSLTIQCQVDSQVTMMFWYRQQPGQSLTLIATANQGSEATYESGFVIDKFPISRPNLTFSTLTVSNMSPEDSSIYLCSVDNRGRQETQYFGPGTRLLVL.

This clonotype was picked up a small number of times. The chain couples TRBV5-1 to TRBJ1-1; D ambiguous. This CDR3 is built from 14 residues. Germline values: CDR1 SGHRS, CDR2 YFSETQ. The V end was cut by 4 bases, the J end by 1 base, with 11 bases between. In DNA, the CDR3 is TGCGCCAGCAGCGTCCCCGGATCGAACACTGAAGCTTTCTTT. This sequence encodes CASSVPGSNTEAFF.

V is TRBV6-1 and J is TRBJ1-4; 8 bases map to TRBD1. Germline trimming cut 6 bases from V and 7 bases from J; bases unmatched to any gene: 7. The CDR3 is made up of 14 amino acids. In germline, CDR1 is MNHNS, CDR2 SASEGT. CDR3 in amino acids: CASREQGDGEKLFF. The CDR3 DNA reads as TGTGCCAGCAGGGAACAGGGGGACGGTGAAAAACTGTTTTTT.

The chain employs TRBV27 and TRBJ2-5, with D hard to call. V lost 6 bases and J 5 bases, leaving 19 bases between the germline ends. The CDR3 loop spans 15 amino acids. In germline, CDR1 is MNHEY, CDR2 SMNVEV (reference sequence). CDR3 nucleotide sequence: TGTGCCAGCAGCCCCAGGCTCCTTGAGACCGAGACCCAGTACTTC. As protein: CASSPRLLETETQYF.

This clonotype was recorded at least ten times. V and J are TRBV20-1 and TRBJ1-1; 7 bases line up with TRBD1. V was clipped by 0 bases and J by 7 bases; unmatched bases: 8. The CDR3 spans 14 residues. Looked up from germline, CDR1 is DFQATT and CDR2 is SNEGSKA (reference sequence). The CDR3 spells CSARDPDRDFEAFF. The CDR3 DNA reads as TGCAGTGCTAGAGATCCAGACAGGGACTTTGAAGCTTTCTTT.

The CDR3 loop is CSVPGQGLTEAFF. In DNA form, the CDR3 reads TGCAGTGTCCCGGGACAGGGATTGACTGAAGCTTTCTTT. J is TRBJ1-1 and V is TRBV20-1, with 9 positions matching TRBD1. Germline V lookup: CDR1 DFQATT, CDR2 SNEGSKA (reference sequence). With 7 bases clipped from V and 5 bases from J, the junction kept 8 bases outside the gene matches. The CDR3 spans 13 residues.

This clonotype was counted at least ten times. This rearrangement joins TRBV20-1 to TRBJ2-3; D is unclear. Trimming left V 8 bases short and J 2 bases short, with 23 bases between. This CDR3 is 16 amino acids long. Germline loops: CDR1 DFQATT, CDR2 SNEGSKA (reference sequence). CDR3 protein: CSQFPRQERYTDTQYF. CDR3 coding DNA: TGCAGTCAATTCCCTCGACAAGAAAGGTACACAGATACGCAGTATTTT.

This clonotype showed up many times. V gene TRBV5-1 combines with J gene TRBJ2-1; 8 nucleotides align to TRBD1. Germline loops: CDR1 SGHRS, CDR2 YFSETQ. The CDR3 consists of 15 residues. V lost 0 bases, J lost 9 bases, and 8 bases stayed unmatched. The CDR3 nucleotides read TGCGCCAGCAGCTTGGCTCAGGGGGCGGTAGGTGAGCAGTTCTTC. It translates to CASSLAQGAVGEQFF. Filled out from reference TRBV5-1 and TRBJ2-1, the complete variable domain reads KAGVTQTPRYLIKTRGQQVTLSCSPISGHRSVSWYQQTPGQGLQFLFEYFSETQRNKGNFPGRFSGRQFSNSRSEMNVSTLELGDSALYLCASSLAQGAVGEQFFGPGTRLTVL.

This clonotype was observed many times. V and J are TRBV7-9 and TRBJ2-1, with 8 bases matching TRBD1. V was pared by 5 bases and J by 1 base, with 10 bases of the junction left unmatched. The V gene's germline CDR1 is SEHNR and CDR2 FQNEAQ (reference sequence). The CDR3 length is 17 residues. CDR3 region: CASSPRDRRLSYNEQFF. The CDR3 DNA follows: TGTGCCAGCAGCCCCCGGGACAGGCGACTTTCCTACAATGAGCAGTTCTTC.